These T cell receptor beta chains were read from a single sample in a study of technical replicates of blood from several donors. Libraries were prepared by immunoSEQ multiplex PCR; TCRdb keeps only in-frame clonotypes and omits some of them. The sample has some 50,000 clones, around 95% seen once. Specimen: T cells isolated from PBMCs. Receptors originate from a human donor in good health. Both conserved end residues are part of each CDR3. Fields, in order: V gene, D gene, clone size, J gene, CDR3 protein, CDR3 DNA. A D gene is named only where the DNA matches it firmly. Part of the rows lack a size; the others show once, few, many or a class for expanded clones.

v_gene: TRBV14; d_gene: -; abundance: -; j_gene: TRBJ1-4; CDR3aa: CASSPTNRDEKLFF; CDR3nt: TGTGCCAGCAGCCCTACCAACAGGGATGAAAAACTGTTTTTT
v_gene: TRBV7-9; d_gene: TRBD2; abundance: -; j_gene: TRBJ2-3; CDR3aa: CASSHSGRITDTQYF; CDR3nt: TGTGCCAGCAGCCATAGCGGGAGGATTACAGATACGCAGTATTTT
v_gene: TRBV5-1; d_gene: -; abundance: -; j_gene: TRBJ2-7; CDR3aa: CASSLDGDEQYF; CDR3nt: TGCGCCAGCAGCTTGGACGGGGACGAGCAGTACTTC
v_gene: TRBV5-1; d_gene: -; abundance: -; j_gene: TRBJ2-5; CDR3aa: CASRGPPAQETQYF; CDR3nt: TGCGCCAGTAGAGGGCCCCCTGCCCAAGAGACCCAGTACTTC
v_gene: TRBV14; d_gene: -; abundance: -; j_gene: TRBJ2-1; CDR3aa: CASSPGHTYNEQFF; CDR3nt: TGTGCCAGCAGCCCAGGACATACCTACAATGAGCAGTTCTTC
v_gene: TRBV5-4; d_gene: -; abundance: -; j_gene: TRBJ2-7; CDR3aa: CASSLDRFSYEQYF; CDR3nt: TGTGCCAGCAGCTTGGACCGGTTCTCCTACGAGCAGTACTTC
v_gene: TRBV5-4; d_gene: TRBD1; abundance: -; j_gene: TRBJ1-4; CDR3aa: CASHEGQGPTTNEKLFF; CDR3nt: TGTGCCAGCCACGAAGGACAGGGCCCTACCACTAATGAAAAACTGTTTTTT
v_gene: TRBV9; d_gene: -; abundance: -; j_gene: TRBJ2-2; CDR3aa: CASSRGLNTGELFF; CDR3nt: TGTGCCAGCAGCCGGGGACTGAACACCGGGGAGCTGTTTTTT
v_gene: TRBV29-1; d_gene: -; abundance: -; j_gene: TRBJ2-5; CDR3aa: CSVDHSGETQYF; CDR3nt: TGCAGCGTTGATCACAGCGGTGAGACCCAGTACTTC
v_gene: TRBV9; d_gene: -; abundance: -; j_gene: TRBJ2-7; CDR3aa: CASSVYGGPYEQYF; CDR3nt: TGTGCCAGCAGCGTTTATGGAGGCCCCTACGAGCAGTACTTC
v_gene: TRBV5-1; d_gene: -; abundance: -; j_gene: TRBJ2-2; CDR3aa: CASSLATSGTGELFF; CDR3nt: TGCGCCAGCAGCTTGGCGACAAGTGGAACCGGGGAGCTGTTTTTT
v_gene: TRBV11-3; d_gene: -; abundance: -; j_gene: TRBJ1-2; CDR3aa: CASSSRQERDYGYTF; CDR3nt: TGTGCCAGCAGCTCTCGACAGGAGAGGGACTATGGCTACACCTTC
v_gene: TRBV9; d_gene: TRBD1; abundance: -; j_gene: TRBJ1-4; CDR3aa: CASSEWGDSREKLFF; CDR3nt: TGTGCCAGCAGCGAGTGGGGGGACAGTAGGGAAAAACTGTTTTTT
v_gene: TRBV13; d_gene: -; abundance: -; j_gene: TRBJ2-7; CDR3aa: CASSLQGTYEQYF; CDR3nt: TGTGCCAGCAGCTTACAGGGGACCTACGAGCAGTACTTC
v_gene: TRBV6-5; d_gene: -; abundance: -; j_gene: TRBJ1-1; CDR3aa: CASTSRGWNTEAFF; CDR3nt: TGTGCCAGCACCAGTAGGGGTTGGAACACTGAAGCTTTCTTT
v_gene: TRBV10-3; d_gene: TRBD2; abundance: -; j_gene: TRBJ2-7; CDR3aa: CAISSGDRYEQYF; CDR3nt: TGTGCCATCAGTAGCGGGGACCGATACGAGCAGTACTTC
v_gene: TRBV11-2; d_gene: TRBD1; abundance: once; j_gene: TRBJ2-7; CDR3aa: CASSLTGGPYEQYF; CDR3nt: TGTGCCAGCAGCTTAACAGGGGGGCCCTACGAGCAGTACTTC
v_gene: TRBV11-2; d_gene: TRBD1; abundance: -; j_gene: TRBJ2-3; CDR3aa: CASSSGTGATTDTQYF; CDR3nt: TGTGCCAGCAGCTCGGGGACAGGGGCTACCACAGATACGCAGTATTTT
v_gene: TRBV11-3; d_gene: TRBD1; abundance: -; j_gene: TRBJ1-2; CDR3aa: CASSLVETGGYTF; CDR3nt: TGTGCCAGCAGCTTAGTGGAGACAGGGGGCTACACCTTC
v_gene: TRBV11-2; d_gene: -; abundance: -; j_gene: TRBJ2-2; CDR3aa: CASSLNSNTGELFF; CDR3nt: TGTGCCAGCAGCTTAAACAGTAACACCGGGGAGCTGTTTTTT
v_gene: TRBV9; d_gene: -; abundance: -; j_gene: TRBJ2-3; CDR3aa: CASSVGLATGLWADTQYF; CDR3nt: TGTGCCAGCAGCGTAGGCCTTGCCACAGGGTTGTGGGCAGATACGCAGTATTTT
v_gene: TRBV9; d_gene: TRBD2; abundance: -; j_gene: TRBJ2-1; CDR3aa: CASSVVGTSVDEQFF; CDR3nt: TGTGCCAGCAGCGTAGTCGGAACTAGCGTCGATGAGCAGTTCTTC
v_gene: TRBV7-9; d_gene: -; abundance: -; j_gene: TRBJ1-1; CDR3aa: CASSLDRLEAFF; CDR3nt: TGTGCCAGCAGCTTAGACAGGCTTGAAGCTTTCTTT
v_gene: TRBV5-1; d_gene: TRBD1; abundance: once; j_gene: TRBJ1-5; CDR3aa: CASSPTGASGQPQHF; CDR3nt: TGCGCCAGCAGCCCGACAGGGGCTTCGGGTCAGCCCCAGCATTTT
v_gene: TRBV20-1; d_gene: TRBD1; abundance: -; j_gene: TRBJ2-5; CDR3aa: CSQTGEETQYF; CDR3nt: TGCAGTCAAACAGGGGAAGAGACCCAGTACTTC
v_gene: TRBV7-9; d_gene: -; abundance: once; j_gene: TRBJ2-1; CDR3aa: CASSLGAGEQFF; CDR3nt: TGTGCCAGCAGCTTAGGGGCAGGAGAGCAGTTCTTC
v_gene: TRBV7-3; d_gene: -; abundance: -; j_gene: TRBJ2-3; CDR3aa: CASSPIAVRTDTQYF; CDR3nt: TGTGCCAGCAGCCCTATAGCGGTCCGCACAGATACGCAGTATTTT
v_gene: TRBV5-4; d_gene: -; abundance: -; j_gene: TRBJ2-5; CDR3aa: CASSPMGQDLQETQYF; CDR3nt: TGTGCCAGCAGCCCAATGGGGCAAGACCTACAAGAGACCCAGTACTTC
v_gene: TRBV6-6; d_gene: -; abundance: -; j_gene: TRBJ2-2; CDR3aa: CASSRDTYTGELFF; CDR3nt: TGTGCCAGCTCGAGGGACACCTACACCGGGGAGCTGTTTTTT
v_gene: TRBV7-8; d_gene: -; abundance: -; j_gene: TRBJ2-7; CDR3aa: CASIARGVGYEQYF; CDR3nt: TGTGCCAGCATCGCCAGGGGAGTAGGGTACGAGCAGTACTTC
v_gene: TRBV29-1; d_gene: TRBD1; abundance: -; j_gene: TRBJ1-1; CDR3aa: CSVPGTGVFLNTEAFF; CDR3nt: TGCAGCGTTCCCGGGACAGGGGTATTTTTGAACACTGAAGCTTTCTTT
v_gene: TRBV5-1; d_gene: -; abundance: -; j_gene: TRBJ1-1; CDR3aa: CASSLESLGGGNTEAFF; CDR3nt: TGCGCCAGCAGCTTGGAAAGTTTGGGAGGAGGGAACACTGAAGCTTTCTTT
v_gene: TRBV18; d_gene: -; abundance: -; j_gene: TRBJ1-2; CDR3aa: CASSPDIVKAVNYGYTF; CDR3nt: TGTGCCAGCTCACCGGATATAGTAAAAGCGGTCAACTATGGCTACACCTTC
v_gene: TRBV9; d_gene: -; abundance: -; j_gene: TRBJ1-5; CDR3aa: CASSVEGDHQPQHF; CDR3nt: TGTGCCAGCAGCGTAGAGGGGGACCATCAGCCCCAGCATTTT
v_gene: TRBV9; d_gene: -; abundance: -; j_gene: TRBJ1-2; CDR3aa: CASSVGTGNYGYTF; CDR3nt: TGTGCCAGCAGCGTAGGAACAGGGAACTATGGCTACACCTTC
v_gene: TRBV6-5; d_gene: TRBD2; abundance: -; j_gene: TRBJ2-1; CDR3aa: CASSYSGGPNEQFF; CDR3nt: TGTGCCAGCAGTTACTCGGGAGGGCCGAATGAGCAGTTCTTC
v_gene: TRBV5-1; d_gene: TRBD2; abundance: -; j_gene: TRBJ2-1; CDR3aa: CASSLQSGTSGYNEQFF; CDR3nt: TGCGCCAGCAGCTTACAATCCGGGACTAGCGGTTACAATGAGCAGTTCTTC
v_gene: TRBV15; d_gene: TRBD2; abundance: -; j_gene: TRBJ2-1; CDR3aa: CATSSLAGLARNEQFF; CDR3nt: TGTGCCACCAGCAGCCTCGCGGGACTAGCCAGGAATGAGCAGTTCTTC
v_gene: TRBV5-1; d_gene: TRBD1; abundance: -; j_gene: TRBJ1-4; CDR3aa: CASSLFGTANEKLFF; CDR3nt: TGCGCCAGCAGCTTGTTTGGGACAGCGAATGAAAAACTGTTTTTT
v_gene: TRBV7-9; d_gene: -; abundance: -; j_gene: TRBJ1-4; CDR3aa: CASSFMVGQYNEKLFF; CDR3nt: TGTGCCAGCAGCTTTATGGTTGGGCAGTATAATGAAAAACTGTTTTTT
v_gene: TRBV11-1; d_gene: -; abundance: -; j_gene: TRBJ2-7; CDR3aa: CASSRSYEQYF; CDR3nt: TGTGCCAGCAGCCGCTCCTACGAGCAGTACTTC
v_gene: TRBV13; d_gene: TRBD1; abundance: -; j_gene: TRBJ2-3; CDR3aa: CASSAGTGGTDTQYF; CDR3nt: TGTGCCAGCAGCGCCGGGACAGGGGGCACAGATACGCAGTATTTT
v_gene: TRBV5-4; d_gene: TRBD1; abundance: -; j_gene: TRBJ2-6; CDR3aa: CASSDRASGANVLTF; CDR3nt: TGTGCCAGCAGCGACAGGGCGTCTGGGGCCAACGTCCTGACTTTC
v_gene: TRBV5-6; d_gene: -; abundance: -; j_gene: TRBJ2-5; CDR3aa: CASSPLHLEGEETQYF; CDR3nt: TGTGCCAGCAGCCCGCTGCACCTAGAGGGAGAAGAGACCCAGTACTTC
v_gene: TRBV29-1; d_gene: -; abundance: -; j_gene: TRBJ2-7; CDR3aa: CSVAAAADYEQYF; CDR3nt: TGCAGCGTTGCCGCCGCCGCGGACTACGAGCAGTACTTC
v_gene: TRBV6-5; d_gene: -; abundance: -; j_gene: TRBJ2-7; CDR3aa: CASSYSYGGYEQYF; CDR3nt: TGTGCCAGCAGTTATTCTTACGGTGGTTACGAGCAGTACTTC
v_gene: TRBV7-3; d_gene: -; abundance: -; j_gene: TRBJ1-6; CDR3aa: CASSLRTDSPLHF; CDR3nt: TGTGCCAGCAGCTTACGGACAGATTCACCCCTCCACTTT
v_gene: TRBV5-1; d_gene: TRBD2; abundance: -; j_gene: TRBJ2-1; CDR3aa: CASSLVPLAGAINEQFF; CDR3nt: TGCGCCAGCAGCTTGGTCCCACTAGCGGGGGCCATCAATGAGCAGTTCTTC
v_gene: TRBV15; d_gene: TRBD2; abundance: -; j_gene: TRBJ2-7; CDR3aa: CATSRSLAGDSEQYF; CDR3nt: TGTGCCACCAGCAGGTCGCTAGCGGGAGACTCCGAGCAGTACTTC
v_gene: TRBV18; d_gene: -; abundance: -; j_gene: TRBJ2-4; CDR3aa: CASSPPKDLAKNIQYF; CDR3nt: TGTGCCAGCTCACCACCTAAGGACTTGGCCAAAAACATTCAGTACTTC
v_gene: TRBV29-1; d_gene: -; abundance: -; j_gene: TRBJ1-2; CDR3aa: CSVAGYSYGYTF; CDR3nt: TGCAGCGTTGCAGGGTACAGCTATGGCTACACCTTC
v_gene: TRBV10-3; d_gene: -; abundance: -; j_gene: TRBJ2-1; CDR3aa: CAISDIGGSYNEQFF; CDR3nt: TGTGCCATCAGTGATATAGGGGGCTCCTACAATGAGCAGTTCTTC
v_gene: TRBV9; d_gene: TRBD1; abundance: -; j_gene: TRBJ2-1; CDR3aa: CASSVDRGRYNEQFF; CDR3nt: TGTGCCAGCAGCGTAGACAGGGGGCGTTACAATGAGCAGTTCTTC
v_gene: TRBV23-1; d_gene: TRBD1; abundance: -; j_gene: TRBJ1-2; CDR3aa: CASSQRGGGQGVGYTF; CDR3nt: TGCGCCAGCAGTCAGCGGGGCGGAGGGCAGGGGGTTGGCTACACCTTC
v_gene: TRBV6-6; d_gene: TRBD1; abundance: -; j_gene: TRBJ2-6; CDR3aa: CASSQRTGPGANVLTF; CDR3nt: TGTGCCAGCAGTCAAAGGACAGGTCCGGGGGCCAACGTCCTGACTTTC